This entry is about one TCR beta chain. Its antigen is unknown. MiXCR was run by TCRdb on the RT-PCR reads, yielding one entry per CDR3 protein. There are 630,000 or so distinct CDR3 sequences in the sample; about a sixth occur only once, and roughly 11% lies in the top ten. The sample originates from a study of response to subunit inactivated influenza vaccine. The study's findings and limits: Only a handful of new T cells, the authors suggested, are recruited with each seasonal influenza vaccination.

The TCR sequence derives from a man aged 50-59 years who received an inactivated influenza vaccine. The sample was PBMCs from blood, taken 11 to 12 days after vaccination.

CDR3 coding DNA: TGTGCTAGTGGTTTGGTAAAGGACGGTTCTTCGAACACCGGGGAGCTGTTTTTT. Translating it yields CASGLVKDGSSNTGELFF. The chain links TRBV12-5 to TRBJ2-2; unclear D gene. Germline V CDR1 and CDR2: LGHNT, FRNRAP. The CDR3 has 18 residues. V was shortened by 0 bases and J by 0 bases, with 14 bases between the two germline ends. The whole variable domain, filled in from reference TRBV12-5 and TRBJ2-2, reads DARVTQTPRHKVTEMGQEVTMRCQPILGHNTVFWYRQTMMQGLELLAYFRNRAPLDDSGMPKDRFSAEMPDATLATLKIQPSEPRDSAVYFCASGLVKDGSSNTGELFFGEGSRLTVL.